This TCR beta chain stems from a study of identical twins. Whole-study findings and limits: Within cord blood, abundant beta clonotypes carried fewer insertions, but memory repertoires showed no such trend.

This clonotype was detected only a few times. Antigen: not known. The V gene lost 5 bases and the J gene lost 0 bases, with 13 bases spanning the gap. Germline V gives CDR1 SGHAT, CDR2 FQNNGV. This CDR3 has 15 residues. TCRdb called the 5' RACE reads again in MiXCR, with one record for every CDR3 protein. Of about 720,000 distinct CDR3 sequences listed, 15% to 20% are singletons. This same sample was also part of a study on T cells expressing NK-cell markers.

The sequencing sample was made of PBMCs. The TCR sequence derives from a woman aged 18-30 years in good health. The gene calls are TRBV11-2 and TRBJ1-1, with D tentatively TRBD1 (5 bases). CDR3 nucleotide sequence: TGTGCCAGCAGCCTCCGGAGGGGCGTGAACACTGAAGCTTTCTTT. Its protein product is CASSLRRGVNTEAFF.